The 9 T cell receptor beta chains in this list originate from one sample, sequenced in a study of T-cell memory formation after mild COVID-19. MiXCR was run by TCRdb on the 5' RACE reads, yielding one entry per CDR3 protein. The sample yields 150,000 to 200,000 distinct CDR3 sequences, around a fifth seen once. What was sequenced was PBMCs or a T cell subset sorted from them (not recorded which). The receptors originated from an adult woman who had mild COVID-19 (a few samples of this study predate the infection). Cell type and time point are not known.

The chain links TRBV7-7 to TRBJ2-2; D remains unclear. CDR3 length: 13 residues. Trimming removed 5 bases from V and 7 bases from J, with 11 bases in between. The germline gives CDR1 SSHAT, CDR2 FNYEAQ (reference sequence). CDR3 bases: TGTGCCAGCAGCCCCCACATGGACGGGGAGCTGTTTTTT. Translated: CASSPHMDGELFF.

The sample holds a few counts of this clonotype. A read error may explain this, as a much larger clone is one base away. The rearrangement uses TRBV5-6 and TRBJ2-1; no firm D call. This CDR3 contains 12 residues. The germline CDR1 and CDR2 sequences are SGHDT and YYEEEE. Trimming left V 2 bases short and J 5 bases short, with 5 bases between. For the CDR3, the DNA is TGTGCCAGCAGCTTAGGGAACAATGAGCAGTTCTTC. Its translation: CASSLGNNEQFF. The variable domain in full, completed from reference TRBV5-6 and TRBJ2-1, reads DAGVTQSPTHLIKTRGQQVTLRCSPKSGHDTVSWYQQALGQGPQFIFQYYEEEERQRGNFPDRFSGHQFPNYSSELNVNALLLGDSALYLCASSLGNNEQFFGPGTRLTVL.

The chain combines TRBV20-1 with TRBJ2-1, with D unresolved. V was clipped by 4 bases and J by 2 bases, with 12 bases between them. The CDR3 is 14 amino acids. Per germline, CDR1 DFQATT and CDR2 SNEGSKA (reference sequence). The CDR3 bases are TGCAGTGCTAAGGACCCAGAGCCCTACAATGAGCAGTTCTTC. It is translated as CSAKDPEPYNEQFF.

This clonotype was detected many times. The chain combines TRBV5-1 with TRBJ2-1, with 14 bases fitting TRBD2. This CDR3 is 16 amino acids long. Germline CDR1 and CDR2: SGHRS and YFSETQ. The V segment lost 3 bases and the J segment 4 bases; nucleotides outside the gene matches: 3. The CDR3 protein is CASSYRLAGGYNEQFF. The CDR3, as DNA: TGCGCCAGCAGCTACCGACTAGCGGGAGGGTACAATGAGCAGTTCTTC.

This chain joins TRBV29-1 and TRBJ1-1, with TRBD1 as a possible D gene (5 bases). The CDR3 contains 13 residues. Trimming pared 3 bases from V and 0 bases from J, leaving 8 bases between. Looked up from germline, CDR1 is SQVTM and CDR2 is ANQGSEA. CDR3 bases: TGCAGCGTTGAGAGGGGACTGAACACTGAAGCTTTCTTT. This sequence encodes CSVERGLNTEAFF.

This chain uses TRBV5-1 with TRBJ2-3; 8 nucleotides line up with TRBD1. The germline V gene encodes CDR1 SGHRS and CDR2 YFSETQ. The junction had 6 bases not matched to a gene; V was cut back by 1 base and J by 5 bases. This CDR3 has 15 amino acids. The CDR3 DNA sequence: TGCGCCAGCAGCTTGATGGGACAGGAGATAGATACGCAGTATTTT. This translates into CASSLMGQEIDTQYF. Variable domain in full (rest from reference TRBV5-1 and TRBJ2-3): KAGVTQTPRYLIKTRGQQVTLSCSPISGHRSVSWYQQTPGQGLQFLFEYFSETQRNKGNFPGRFSGRQFSNSRSEMNVSTLELGDSALYLCASSLMGQEIDTQYFGPGTRLTVL.

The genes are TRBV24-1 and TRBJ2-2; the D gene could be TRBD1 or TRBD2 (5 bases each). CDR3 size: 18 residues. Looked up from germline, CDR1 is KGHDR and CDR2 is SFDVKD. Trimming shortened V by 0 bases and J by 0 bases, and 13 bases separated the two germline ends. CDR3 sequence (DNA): TGTGCCACCAGTGATTTGCCCTGGGTGGGGGCGAACACCGGGGAGCTGTTTTTT. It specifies CATSDLPWVGANTGELFF.

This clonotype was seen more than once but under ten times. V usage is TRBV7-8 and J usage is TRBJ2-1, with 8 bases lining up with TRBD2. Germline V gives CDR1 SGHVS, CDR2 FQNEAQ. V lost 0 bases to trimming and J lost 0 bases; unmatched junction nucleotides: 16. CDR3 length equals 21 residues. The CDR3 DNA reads TGTGCCAGCAGCTTAGCATCGTTAACCTACGGGAGGGCCAACTCCTACAATGAGCAGTTCTTC. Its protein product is CASSLASLTYGRANSYNEQFF.

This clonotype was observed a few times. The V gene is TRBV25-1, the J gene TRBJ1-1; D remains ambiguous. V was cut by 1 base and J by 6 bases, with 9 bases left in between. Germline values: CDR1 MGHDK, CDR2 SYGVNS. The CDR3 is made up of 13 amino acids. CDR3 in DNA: TGTGCCAGCAGTGAATCCCCTAGGGCTGAAGCTTTCTTT. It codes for CASSESPRAEAFF. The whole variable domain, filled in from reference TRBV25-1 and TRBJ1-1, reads EADIYQTPRYLVIGTGKKITLECSQTMGHDKMYWYQQDPGMELHLIHYSYGVNSTEKGDLSSESTVSRIRTEHFPLTLESARPSHTSQYLCASSESPRAEAFFGQGTRLTVV.